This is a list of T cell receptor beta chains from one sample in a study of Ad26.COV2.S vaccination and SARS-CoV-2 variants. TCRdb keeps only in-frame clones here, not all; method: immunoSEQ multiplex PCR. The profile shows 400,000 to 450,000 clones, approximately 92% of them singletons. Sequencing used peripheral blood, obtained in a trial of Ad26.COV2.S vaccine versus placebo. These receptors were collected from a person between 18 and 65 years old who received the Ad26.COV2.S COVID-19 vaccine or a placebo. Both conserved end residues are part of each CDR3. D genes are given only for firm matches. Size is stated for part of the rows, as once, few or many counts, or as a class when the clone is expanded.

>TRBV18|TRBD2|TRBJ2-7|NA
CASSPLSGRGYEQYF
TGTGCCAGCTCACCCCTCAGCGGGAGAGGTTACGAGCAGTACTTC
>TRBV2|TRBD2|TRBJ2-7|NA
CASSESGEGRGQYF
TGTGCCAGCAGTGAATCGGGGGAGGGCCGGGGGCAGTACTTC
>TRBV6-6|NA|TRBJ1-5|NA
CASSYQAGSPQHF
TGTGCCAGCAGTTACCAGGCGGGTAGTCCCCAGCATTTT
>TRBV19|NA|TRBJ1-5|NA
CASSIQGRWPQHF
TGTGCCAGTAGTATACAGGGGAGGTGGCCCCAGCATTTT
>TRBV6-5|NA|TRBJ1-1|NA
CASKRQQPNTEAFF
TGTGCCAGTAAACGACAACAACCAAATACTGAAGCTTTCTTT
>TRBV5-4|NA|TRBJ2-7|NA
CASSPGVIGTYEQYF
TGTGCCAGCAGCCCAGGGGTTATTGGGACCTACGAGCAGTACTTC
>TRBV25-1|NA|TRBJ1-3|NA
CASSSAGNTIYF
TGTGCCAGCAGTTCAGCTGGAAACACCATATATTTT
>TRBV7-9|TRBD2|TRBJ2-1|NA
CASSYPTSGNYNEQFF
TGTGCCAGCAGCTATCCGACTAGCGGAAATTACAATGAGCAGTTCTTC
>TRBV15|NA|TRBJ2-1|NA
CATSSRVFNEQFF
TGTGCCACCAGCAGCAGAGTATTTAATGAGCAGTTCTTC
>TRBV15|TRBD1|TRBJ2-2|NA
CATSSDKGTGKMTGELFF
TGTGCCACCAGCAGCGATAAGGGGACAGGGAAAATGACCGGGGAGCTGTTTTTT
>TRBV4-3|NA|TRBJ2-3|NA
CASSQAGGAGRYTDTQYF
TGCGCCAGCAGCCAAGCCGGGGGCGCGGGGAGGTACACAGATACGCAGTATTTT
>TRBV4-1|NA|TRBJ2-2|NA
CASSQGGFGELFF
TGCGCCAGCAGCCAAGGAGGGTTCGGGGAGCTGTTTTTT
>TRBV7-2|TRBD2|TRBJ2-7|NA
CASSLGLAYEQYF
TGTGCCAGCAGCTTGGGACTAGCTTACGAGCAGTACTTC
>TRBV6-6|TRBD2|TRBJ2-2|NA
CASTSVAGVDTGELFF
TGTGCCAGCACCTCCGTAGCGGGAGTTGACACCGGGGAGCTGTTTTTT
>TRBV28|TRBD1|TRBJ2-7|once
CASSQTSGQDGEQYF
TGTGCCAGCAGTCAGACGTCCGGACAGGACGGCGAGCAGTACTTC
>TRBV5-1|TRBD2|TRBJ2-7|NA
CASSRPGSGEYEQYF
TGCGCCAGCAGCCGACCCGGCAGCGGGGAGTACGAGCAGTACTTC
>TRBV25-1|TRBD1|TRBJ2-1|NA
CASSSLGTGAYNEQFF
TGTGCCAGCAGTAGCCTGGGGACAGGGGCGTACAATGAGCAGTTCTTC
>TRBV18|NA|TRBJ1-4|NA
CASSPPRGAGEKLFF
TGTGCCAGCTCACCACCCAGGGGTGCGGGTGAAAAACTGTTTTTT
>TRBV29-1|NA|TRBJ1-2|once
CSVTVGESGYTF
TGCAGCGTGACGGTTGGGGAGAGTGGCTACACCTTC
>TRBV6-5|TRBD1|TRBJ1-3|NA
CASSSTGTASGNTIYF
TGTGCCAGCAGTTCAACCGGGACAGCCTCTGGAAACACCATATATTTT
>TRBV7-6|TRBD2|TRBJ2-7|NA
CASSLAGGRGGYEQYF
TGTGCCAGCAGCCTAGCGGGCGGGAGGGGAGGTTACGAGCAGTACTTC
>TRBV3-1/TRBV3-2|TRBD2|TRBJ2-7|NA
CASSQARQTSGRAKSSYEQYF
TGTGCCAGCAGCCAAGCCAGGCAGACTAGCGGGAGGGCAAAGAGCTCCTACGAGCAGTACTTC
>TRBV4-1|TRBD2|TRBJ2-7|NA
CASSPNPGLARHEQYF
TGCGCCAGCAGCCCAAACCCCGGACTAGCGAGACACGAGCAGTACTTC
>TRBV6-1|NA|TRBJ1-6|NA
CASSESVYNSPLHF
TGTGCCAGCAGTGAATCAGTGTATAATTCACCCCTCCACTTT
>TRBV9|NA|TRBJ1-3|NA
CASSVSLGQVASSGNTIYF
TGTGCCAGCAGCGTTTCTTTAGGGCAGGTCGCTTCCTCTGGAAACACCATATATTTT
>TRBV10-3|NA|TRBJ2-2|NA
CAIRLTANTGELFF
TGTGCCATCAGACTGACAGCGAACACCGGGGAGCTGTTTTTT
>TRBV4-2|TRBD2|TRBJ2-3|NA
CASSQGEGRTDTQYF
TGTGCCAGCAGCCAAGGGGAGGGTAGAACAGATACGCAGTATTTT
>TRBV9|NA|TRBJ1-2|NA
CASSVGGAISNYGYTF
TGTGCCAGCAGCGTAGGAGGGGCAATTAGTAACTATGGCTACACCTTC
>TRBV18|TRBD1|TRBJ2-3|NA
CASSPTTGGFHTDTQYF
TGTGCCAGCTCACCGACGACAGGGGGGTTTCACACAGATACGCAGTATTTT
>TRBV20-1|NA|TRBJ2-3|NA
CSARKADTQYF
TGCAGTGCTAGAAAGGCAGATACGCAGTATTTT
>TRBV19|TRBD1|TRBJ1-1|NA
CASSAGTGNGNTEAFF
TGTGCCAGTAGTGCTGGGACAGGGAATGGGAACACTGAAGCTTTCTTT
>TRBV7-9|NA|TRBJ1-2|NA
CASSLVRVTGYTF
TGTGCCAGCAGCTTAGTTAGGGTTACTGGCTACACCTTC
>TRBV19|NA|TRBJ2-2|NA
CASRRENTGELFF
TGTGCCAGTAGAAGAGAGAACACCGGGGAGCTGTTTTTT
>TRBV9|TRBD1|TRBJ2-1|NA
CASSVGAQGIEQFF
TGTGCCAGCAGCGTAGGAGCACAGGGGATAGAGCAGTTCTTC
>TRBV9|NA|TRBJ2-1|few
CASSTRRNEQFF
TGTGCCAGCAGCACTAGGCGGAATGAGCAGTTCTTC
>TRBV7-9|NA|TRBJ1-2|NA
CASEPGVGQLYGYTF
TGTGCCAGCGAACCAGGGGTAGGGCAACTCTATGGCTACACCTTC
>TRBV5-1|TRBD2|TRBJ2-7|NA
CASRGTSETYYEQYF
TGCGCCAGCAGAGGGACTAGCGAAACCTACTACGAGCAGTACTTC
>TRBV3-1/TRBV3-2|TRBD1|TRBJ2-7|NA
CASSQHRGDEQYF
TGTGCCAGCAGCCAACACAGGGGCGACGAGCAGTACTTC
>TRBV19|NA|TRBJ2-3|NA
CASSMRTSTDTQYF
TGTGCCAGTAGTATGAGAACTAGCACAGATACGCAGTATTTT
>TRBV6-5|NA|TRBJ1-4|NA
CASSYSHNEKLFF
TGTGCCAGCAGTTACTCCCATAATGAAAAACTGTTTTTT
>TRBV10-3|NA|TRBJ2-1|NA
CAIREFYEEKNEQFF
TGTGCCATCAGAGAATTTTACGAAGAGAAGAATGAGCAGTTCTTC
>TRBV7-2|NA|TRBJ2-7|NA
CASAIAGPRGTGSSYEQYF
TGTGCCAGTGCTATAGCGGGGCCCCGCGGGACAGGGAGCTCCTACGAGCAGTACTTC
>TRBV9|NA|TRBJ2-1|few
CASSPISTYNEQFF
TGTGCCAGCAGCCCTATATCTACCTACAATGAGCAGTTCTTC
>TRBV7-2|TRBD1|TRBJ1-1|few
CASSLVGDRGLETEAFF
TGTGCCAGCAGCTTAGTGGGGGACAGGGGGCTAGAGACTGAAGCTTTCTTT
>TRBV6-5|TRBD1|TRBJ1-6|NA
CASEQGNYSPLHF
TGTGCCAGCGAACAGGGGAACTATTCACCCCTCCACTTT
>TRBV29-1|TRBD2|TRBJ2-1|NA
CSVETSGRGFSYNEQFF
TGCAGCGTTGAGACTAGCGGGAGAGGGTTTTCCTACAATGAGCAGTTCTTC
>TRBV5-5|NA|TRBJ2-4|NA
CASSPDPLQGKNIQYF
TGTGCCAGCAGCCCGGACCCACTCCAAGGCAAAAACATTCAGTACTTC
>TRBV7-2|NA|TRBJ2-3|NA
CASSLVIADTQYF
TGTGCCAGCAGCTTAGTTATAGCAGATACGCAGTATTTT
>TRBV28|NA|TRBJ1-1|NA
CASRATMNTEAFF
TGTGCCAGCAGAGCCACAATGAACACTGAAGCTTTCTTT
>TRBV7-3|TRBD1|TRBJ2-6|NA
CASSPWTGSGANVLTF
TGTGCCAGCAGCCCATGGACAGGGTCCGGGGCCAACGTCCTGACTTTC
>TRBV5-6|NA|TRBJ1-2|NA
CASSLTGLYGYTF
TGTGCCAGCAGCTTAACAGGGCTCTATGGCTACACCTTC
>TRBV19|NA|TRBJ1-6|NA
CASSIPTGNSPLHF
TGTGCCAGTAGTATACCGACTGGCAATTCACCCCTCCACTTT